One and the same sample provided the 30 T cell receptor beta chains below, sequenced in a study of blood T cell repertoires in COVID-19. TCRdb's copy holds only in-frame clones and misses some; the assay was immunoSEQ multiplex PCR. The sample contains fewer than 250,000 clones, around 85% of which appear only once. Sequenced input: PBMCs or T cells enriched from blood (not recorded which). The source of these receptors is a young woman who had recovered from COVID-19.

The J gene is TRBJ2-1, the V gene TRBV7-3; 8 nucleotides align to TRBD1. CDR1 is SGHTA, CDR2 FQGTGA, per germline. The CDR3 is 15 amino acids. Trimming removed 3 bases from V and 6 bases from J; junction bases left unmatched: 7. CDR3 DNA sequence: TGTGCCAGCAGCTTGATGGTGACAGGGGCCAATGAGCAGTTCTTC. Translating gives CASSLMVTGANEQFF. The variable domain in full, completed from reference TRBV7-3 and TRBJ2-1, reads GAGVSQTPSNKVTEKGKYVELRCDPISGHTALYWYRQSLGQGPEFLIYFQGTGAADDSGLPNDRFFAVRPEGSVSTLKIQRTERGDSAVYLCASSLMVTGANEQFFGPGTRLTVL.

This chain uses TRBV7-9 with TRBJ2-7; TRBD1 matches 9 bases. Germline lookup yields CDR1 SEHNR and CDR2 FQNEAQ (reference sequence). The trim removed 3 bases at V and 4 bases at J, leaving 10 bases unmatched. The CDR3 totals 16 residues. The CDR3 DNA reads TGTGCCAGCAGCTTCGGGACAGGGCGAGCCACTTACGAGCAGTACGTC. It yields the protein CASSFGTGRATYEQYV.

The chain joins TRBV29-1 to TRBJ2-1; possible D gene TRBD2, 7 bases. Trimming pared 3 bases from V and 7 bases from J, leaving 19 bases between. CDR1 is SQVTM and CDR2 is ANQGSEA in the germline V gene. The CDR3 sequence is 15 residues long. CDR3 in amino acids: CSVDASRGAVNEQFF. The CDR3 DNA follows: TGCAGCGTTGATGCCTCACGGGGGGCCGTTAATGAGCAGTTCTTC.

The chain recombines TRBV6-5 with TRBJ1-4; 8 nucleotides align to TRBD1. From germline, CDR1 is MNHEY and CDR2 SVGAGI. V trimming: 4 bases; J trimming: 8 bases; junction bases outside the gene matches: 9. This CDR3 spans 15 amino acids. The CDR3 spells CASSFVRQGREKLFF. The DNA of the CDR3 is TGTGCCAGCAGTTTTGTCCGACAGGGGCGGGAAAAACTGTTTTTT.

The chain joins TRBV27 to TRBJ2-2, with 7 bases identical to TRBD1. Germline V gene data show CDR1 as MNHEY and CDR2 as SMNVEV (reference sequence). The CDR3 runs to 12 residues. The V segment lost 7 bases and the J segment 5 bases; nucleotides outside the gene matches: 1. For the CDR3, the DNA is TGTGCCAGCACACAGGGGACCGGGGAGCTGTTTTTT. It specifies CASTQGTGELFF.

The genes are TRBV2 and TRBJ2-2; D possibly corresponds to TRBD2 (7 bases). V lost 4 bases and J lost 4, with 13 bases in between. This CDR3 region has 15 residues. Per germline, CDR1 SNHLY and CDR2 FYNNEI. CDR3 nucleotide sequence: TGTGCCAGCAGTGTTTGGGGGGGGCCCACCGGGGAGCTGTTTTTT. Amino acids: CASSVWGGPTGELFF.

The chain employs TRBV2 and TRBJ1-1; D is unclear. Germline CDR1 and CDR2: SNHLY and FYNNEI. The germline V and J ends were trimmed by 3 bases and 11 bases, with 10 bases remaining between them. This CDR3 has 11 residues. This chain's CDR3 is CASSDRPRAFF. The DNA for the CDR3 is TGTGCCAGCAGTGATCGGCCGAGGGCTTTCTTT.

The V gene is TRBV3-1 (or the pseudogene TRBV3-2), the J gene TRBJ2-2, with D possibly TRBD2 on 7 matching bases. This CDR3 spans 17 amino acids. Germline V gene lookup returns CDR1 LGHDT and CDR2 YNNKEL (reference sequence). Trimming left V 6 bases short and J 4 bases short, with 21 bases between. The DNA for the CDR3 is TGTGCCAGCAGTCACCCCCGGGGGCTAGCGGCCACCGGGGAGCTGTTTTTT. Protein sequence: CASSHPRGLAATGELFF.

The V and J genes are TRBV7-2 and TRBJ2-3, with 10 bases identical to TRBD2. This CDR3 has 15 residues. The V and J ends lost 2 bases and 4 bases, in that order; junction bases with no gene match: 3. Germline CDR1 reads SGHTA; CDR2 reads FQGNSA. CDR3 region: CASSLSSGSADTQYF. The CDR3 coding sequence is TGTGCCAGCAGCTTATCTAGCGGGAGCGCAGATACGCAGTATTTT.

This clone has only one observation. This chain uses TRBV28 with TRBJ1-5, with TRBD1 matching 9 bases. The CDR3 is made up of 15 amino acids. CDR1 is MDHEN and CDR2 is SYDVKM in the germline V gene. V was clipped by 6 bases and J by 3 bases; unmatched bases: 6. CDR3 sequence (DNA): TGTGCCAGCAGCCCGGACAGGGGATTCAATCAGCCCCAGCATTTT. Translating gives CASSPDRGFNQPQHF. The full variable domain, its missing parts supplied by reference TRBV28 and TRBJ1-5, is DVKVTQSSRYLVKRTGEKVFLECVQDMDHENMFWYRQDPGLGLRLIYFSYDVKMKEKGDIPEGYSVSREKKERFSLILESASTNQTSMYLCASSPDRGFNQPQHFGDGTRLSIL.

The chain is built from TRBV11-2 and TRBJ2-3; 7 nucleotides agree with TRBD2. V shed 1 base and J 9 bases; nucleotides not matched to a gene: 10. Germline loops: CDR1 SGHAT, CDR2 FQNNGV. The length of the CDR3 is 15 residues. The CDR3 coding sequence is TGTGCCAGCAGCTTAGGACTAGCAGCAGTTCGGACGCAGTATTTT. As protein: CASSLGLAAVRTQYF.

The count of this clone is one. The chain links TRBV24-1 to TRBJ1-2; no clear D. In germline, CDR1 is KGHDR, CDR2 SFDVKD. V lost 2 bases, J lost 4 bases, and 7 bases lay in between. The CDR3 has 13 residues. The CDR3 sequence: CATSDWASYGYTF. CDR3 in DNA: TGTGCCACCAGTGATTGGGCCTCCTATGGCTACACCTTC.

This chain connects TRBV5-6 to TRBJ2-2; 7 bases agree with TRBD2. J gave up 6 bases and V 4 bases, and 6 bases lay outside the gene matches. The CDR3 totals 14 residues. Per the germline V gene, CDR1 is SGHDT and CDR2 is YYEEEE. CDR3 sequence: CASSRATSSGELFF. The CDR3 nucleotides read TGTGCCAGCAGCCGGGCGACTAGCTCCGGGGAGCTGTTTTTT.

This clone was counted between two and nine times. The chain carries TRBV4-1 and TRBJ2-3; a possible D gene is TRBD2 (5 bases). V shed 0 bases and J shed 4 bases, with 11 bases lying between them. The CDR3 loop spans 15 amino acids. The V gene's germline CDR1 is MGHRA and CDR2 YSYEKL. CDR3 in amino acids: CASSQDWLAPDTQYF. CDR3 in DNA: TGCGCCAGCAGCCAAGATTGGCTAGCTCCAGATACGCAGTATTTT.

The chain links TRBV30 to TRBJ2-1; TRBD2 matches at 7 bases. Germline loops: CDR1 GTSNPN, CDR2 SVGIG (reference sequence). Unmatched junction bases numbered 6, after V lost 0 bases and J lost 4 bases. The CDR3 is 15 amino acids. The CDR3 sequence is CAWSVSGGGYNEQFF. CDR3 bases: TGTGCCTGGAGTGTATCGGGCGGGGGTTACAATGAGCAGTTCTTC.

The chain has TRBV29-1 and TRBJ2-3; 12 nucleotides line up with TRBD2. From germline, CDR1 is SQVTM and CDR2 ANQGSEA. The CDR3 has 13 amino acids. V shed 7 bases, J shed 6 bases, and the junction held 5 bases outside the gene matches. The CDR3 nucleotides read TGCAGCGCTAGGACTAGCGGGACGGATACGCAGTATTTT. It encodes CSARTSGTDTQYF.

CDR3 amino acids: CASSLVPGGGDYGYTF. The DNA for the CDR3 is TGTGCCAGCAGTTTAGTTCCAGGGGGCGGGGACTATGGCTACACCTTC. The chain links TRBV28 to TRBJ1-2, with 8 bases fitting TRBD1. The V and J ends lost 2 bases and 3 bases, in that order; junction bases with no gene match: 8. The CDR3 is made up of 16 amino acids. Per germline, CDR1 MDHEN and CDR2 SYDVKM.

The genes are TRBV28 and TRBJ1-1; 7 bases match TRBD1. Germline lookup yields CDR1 MDHEN and CDR2 SYDVKM. The ends lost 4 bases at V and 7 bases at J; junction bases unmatched: 3. This CDR3 spans 12 amino acids. The DNA of the CDR3 is TGTGCCAGCAGTTCAGGGGGAATTGAAGCTTTCTTT. Protein product: CASSSGGIEAFF.

The rearrangement joins TRBV19 to TRBJ2-7, with D possibly being TRBD2 (5 bases). Trimming stripped 7 bases from V and 2 bases from J, with 6 bases between. CDR3 length: 11 amino acids. CDR1 is LNHDA, CDR2 SQIVND, per germline (reference sequence). The CDR3 bases are TGTGCCAGTATAGCGCCCTACGAGCAGTACTTC. This codes for CASIAPYEQYF.

This clone was counted once. The CDR3 region has the DNA TGTGCCAGCAGCTCTCGGACAGGGTCTAGCACAGATACGCAGTATTTT. Translation: CASSSRTGSSTDTQYF. The chain links TRBV13 to TRBJ2-3; 8 nucleotides match TRBD1. The V gene's germline CDR1 is PRHDT and CDR2 FYEKMQ (reference sequence). The J segment lost 0 bases and the V segment lost 4 bases, leaving 6 bases of the junction unmatched. The CDR3 runs to 16 residues.

In its sample, this clone was seen a few times. J is TRBJ1-2 and V is TRBV18; possible D gene TRBD1, 5 bases. The V gene's germline CDR1 is KGHSH and CDR2 LQKENI. The V gene lost 0 bases and the J gene lost 10 bases, with 15 bases spanning the gap. This CDR3 is built from 14 residues. As DNA, the CDR3 is TGTGCCAGCTCACCACCGGTTAGCGGGACCGACTACACCTTC. Translating gives CASSPPVSGTDYTF.

The chain uses TRBV3-1 (or the pseudogene TRBV3-2) and TRBJ1-4; 7 bases map to TRBD1. The germline V gene has CDR1 LGHDT and CDR2 YNNKEL (reference sequence). The V and J ends lost 5 bases and 7 bases, in that order; junction bases with no gene match: 7. The CDR3 totals 14 residues. This CDR3 is CASSYRRGSEKLFF. CDR3 DNA sequence: TGTGCCAGCAGCTACCGCAGGGGGAGTGAAAAACTGTTTTTT.

DNA of the CDR3: TGTGCCAGCACTTGGGCAGGGGGGTCCTACAATGAGCAGTTCTTC. Its protein is CASTWAGGSYNEQFF. The V call is TRBV6-5, the J call TRBJ2-1, with D possibly matching TRBD1 (7 bases). The germline V gene encodes CDR1 MNHEY and CDR2 SVGAGI. This CDR3 has 15 residues. V lost 7 bases, J lost 1 base, and 14 bases lay in between.

The CDR3 sequence is CASARGITRSGANVLTF. DNA for the CDR3: TGTGCCAGCGCGCGGGGTATCACCCGCTCTGGGGCCAACGTCCTGACTTTC. This rearrangement joins TRBV28 to TRBJ2-6; a weak D match, TRBD2 (6 bases). This CDR3 is 17 amino acids long. V dropped 8 bases and J dropped 0 bases, with 17 bases sitting between them. From germline, CDR1 is MDHEN and CDR2 SYDVKM.

The rearrangement uses TRBV29-1 and TRBJ1-1, with TRBD1 matching over 9 bases. In germline, CDR1 is SQVTM, CDR2 ANQGSEA. The length of the CDR3 is 14 residues. The J segment lost 3 bases and the V segment lost 3 bases, leaving 5 bases of the junction unmatched. This CDR3 is CSVDEGQGYTEAFF. The CDR3 DNA is TGCAGCGTTGACGAGGGACAGGGCTACACTGAAGCTTTCTTT.

The chain combines TRBV28 with TRBJ1-5; 7 bases agree with TRBD1. The V gene end was trimmed by 5 bases and the J gene end by 5 bases; junction bases not matched to a gene: 9. This CDR3 is 15 amino acids long. Germline CDR1 and CDR2: MDHEN and SYDVKM. The CDR3 coding sequence is TGTGCCAGCAGTCCCAGTGACAGGGATGATCAGCCCCAGCATTTT. It yields the protein CASSPSDRDDQPQHF. Based on the CDR3 plus reference TRBV28 and TRBJ1-5, the full variable domain is DVKVTQSSRYLVKRTGEKVFLECVQDMDHENMFWYRQDPGLGLRLIYFSYDVKMKEKGDIPEGYSVSREKKERFSLILESASTNQTSMYLCASSPSDRDDQPQHFGDGTRLSIL.

The J gene is TRBJ2-1, the V gene TRBV24-1; 8 bases match TRBD1. Germline-derived CDR1 and CDR2 are KGHDR and SFDVKD. Trimming cost V 9 bases and J 9 bases; bases outside gene matches: 9. The CDR3 consists of 13 residues. The CDR3 here is CATWDRSGAEQFF. For the CDR3, the DNA is TGTGCCACCTGGGACAGGTCCGGGGCTGAGCAGTTCTTC.

V is TRBV5-1 and J is TRBJ2-6; 7 bases are shared with TRBD2. From germline, CDR1 is SGHRS and CDR2 YFSETQ. The CDR3 extends over 17 amino acids. V lost 4 bases, J lost 1 base, and 8 bases stayed unmatched. CDR3 sequence: CASSISFGGSGANVLTF. In nucleotides, the CDR3 is TGCGCCAGCAGCATATCCTTCGGGGGGTCTGGGGCCAACGTCCTGACTTTC.

This clone occurred a few times. The rearrangement links TRBV19 to TRBJ1-4, with D maybe TRBD1 (6 bases). Germline V gives CDR1 LNHDA, CDR2 SQIVND (reference sequence). The V gene lost 7 bases and the J gene lost 8 bases, with 20 bases spanning the gap. The CDR3 is made up of 15 amino acids. The CDR3: CASTTHQGLVEKLFF. CDR3 nucleotide sequence: TGTGCCAGTACCACACACCAGGGGCTGGTCGAAAAACTGTTTTTT.

The CDR3 protein is CASSIVTGIDGYTF. The CDR3 region has the DNA TGTGCCAGCAGCATCGTCACGGGGATTGATGGCTACACCTTC. The V call is TRBV7-9, the J call TRBJ1-2; D not certain. Looked up from germline, CDR1 is SEHNR and CDR2 is FQNEAQ (reference sequence). This CDR3 has 14 residues. Trimming took 5 bases from V and 6 from J, leaving 16 bases between them.